This T cell receptor (beta chain) was retrieved from a study of CD8 T cells in ankylosing spondylitis. General study points: Matched ankylosing spondylitis synovial fluid reportedly showed significant enrichment of disease-linked clones. Clones linked with disease were CD8+ and fairly uncommon in the peripheral blood. Reports of some motif variants in reactive arthritis synovial fluid and blood predate this one.

Using its own MiXCR run on the 5' RACE reads, TCRdb lists one record per CDR3 protein. The table has approximately 240,000 distinct CDR3 sequences, 20% to 30% seen once. This clonotype came up many times. Antigen specificity is unknown. CDR3 length: 13 amino acids. Trimming took off 4 bases at V and 3 bases at J, with 9 bases between the two ends. Germline CDR1 is MGHDK and CDR2 is SYGVNS. The source material was blood, either unsorted or a sorted T cell fraction (not recorded which). The receptor comes from a male donor with ankylosing spondylitis or in good health (not recorded which). V and J are TRBV25-1 and TRBJ1-1; D might be TRBD1 (6 bases). Written as DNA, the CDR3 is TGTGCCAGCAGTGGAAAGGGGGACACTGAAGCTTTCTTT. This translates into CASSGKGDTEAFF.